The clone carrying this TCR beta chain was detected a few times. This record comes from a study of tumor-infiltrating lymphocytes in primary liver carcinoma. The length of the CDR3 is 13 residues. Per the germline V gene, CDR1 is ENHRY and CDR2 is SYGVKD. The ends lost 6 bases at V and 7 bases at J; junction bases unmatched: 4. Extraction also yielded germline DNA, while blood RNA was obtained from unsorted whole blood. TCR beta cDNA was prepared out of 450 to 500 ng total RNA by means of a constant-region primer. Three-round nested multiplex PCR performed with slightly modified ARM-PCR produced the TCR beta libraries. Running nine to ten cycles apiece, the first two PCR rounds relied on TRBV1-TRBV30 forward primers together with a C-beta reverse primer. Via MiXCR, TCRdb re-called the multiplex PCR reads, giving one row per CDR3 protein. The table lists about 350,000 distinct CDR3 sequences, approximately 65% of them singletons.

The chain combines TRBV10-3 with TRBJ1-4; TRBD1 matches at 8 bases. The TCR comes from a man aged 40-49 years with primary liver carcinoma and hepatitis B virus infection. Specimen: peripheral blood. This chain's CDR3 is CAIRGQGGEKLFF. DNA of the CDR3: TGTGCCATCAGAGGACAGGGAGGTGAAAAACTGTTTTTT.